The clone carrying this T cell receptor beta chain came up once. These data are taken from a study of T cell responses to AZD1222 COVID-19 vaccine. Measured with immunoSEQ multiplex PCR; TCRdb has only the in-frame clones, and not every one. The sample has 200,000 or so clones, more than 80% seen once; the top ten hold roughly 6%. The V gene's germline CDR1 is MGHRA and CDR2 YSYEKL. CDR3 length: 14 residues. V lost 0 bases to trimming and J lost 4 bases, with 7 bases between them. The chain combines TRBV4-1 with TRBJ2-1; D might be TRBD2 (6 bases). The source material was peripheral blood, sampled on day 0 of AZD1222 vaccination. The receptor was isolated from an adult in good health. In nucleotides, the CDR3 is TGCGCCAGCAGCCAAGATGCGGGGTACAATGAGCAGTTCTTC. It translates to CASSQDAGYNEQFF.